The TCR beta chain under discussion was sequenced for a study of PD-1 blockade in classical Hodgkin lymphoma. Study in general: Patients were given intravenous nivolumab, 3 mg/kg, every 2 weeks.

Assay: immunoSEQ multiplex PCR; the TCRdb copy retains only in-frame clones and omits some. The sample carries 25,000 to 35,000 clones, 71% recorded once. Study-wide results and caveats: CD4+ TCR diversity climbed significantly by C4D1, unlike CD8+ TCR diversity. Patients were excluded if nivolumab began under 1 year after ASCT (the autologous transplant). Baseline diversity resembling that of newly diagnosed patients was seen in complete responders.

Each patient experienced a relapse that followed autologous stem cell transplantation, and brentuximab vedotin exposure varied. The V gene lost 1 base and the J gene lost 4 bases, with 4 bases spanning the gap. CDR1 and CDR2 from the germline V gene are WNHNN and SYGVQD (reference sequence). The CDR3 sequence is 12 residues long. This clone turned up a few times. The antigen is not known. V usage is TRBV10-1 and J usage is TRBJ1-1; D call uncertain. The sequences come from peripheral blood mononuclear cells (PBMCs), collected before the second cycle of nivolumab. This clonotype originated in a human donor with classical Hodgkin lymphoma. CDR3 nucleotide sequence: TGCGCCAGCAGTGAGTGGGGCACTGAAGCTTTCTTT. Its protein product is CASSEWGTEAFF.